The rows below give T cell receptor beta chains drawn from one sample of a study of T cell repertoires in cytomegalovirus infection. TCRdb reprocessed the reads with MiXCR, giving one entry per CDR3 protein. The sample lists tens of thousands of distinct CDR3 sequences, under 55% occurring once. No antigen has been identified for these receptors. The sample in question was CD8+ T cells from cultured PBMCs, obtained from culture after CMV antigen stimulation. These receptors were obtained from a human donor in good health (CMV status not recorded). Some clones in this sample may be carry-over from other donors' samples. The conserved cysteine and the conserved F or W are not part of the CDR3 here.

>12|TRBV7-2|TRBJ2-5
ASSFDGTGLEKY
>13|TRBV7-8|TRBJ2-7
ASSSGTGGYYEQY
>15|TRBV11-2|TRBJ2-6
ASSFTRESSGANVLT
>12|TRBV5-1|TRBJ1-1
ASSGGGGDTEAF
>13|TRBV2|TRBJ2-1
ASMGTFRTYNEQF
>11|TRBV5-6|TRBJ1-6
ASSFGTGSPLH
>10|TRBV5-1|TRBJ2-1
ASSDQGNEQF
>15|TRBV7-2|TRBJ2-5
ASSLTVGSAGQETQY
>13|TRBV14|TRBJ2-5
ASSQGVATGETQY
>13|TRBV19|TRBJ2-5
ASNGDREGEETQY
>12|TRBV6-5|TRBJ1-2
ASRDRGFDYGYT
>16|TRBV28|TRBJ1-2
ASSSSSGGTWRDYGYT
>12|TRBV20-1|TRBJ2-3
SVHLGPSTDTQY
>14|TRBV28|TRBJ2-3
ASSLMDGSSVDTQY
>11|TRBV5-6|TRBJ2-7
ASSLGSGSEQY
>12|TRBV6-6|TRBJ1-2
ASSLRGEGYGYT
>12|TRBV7-3|TRBJ1-4
ASSLGTREGKLF
>12|TRBV4-1|TRBJ2-2
ASSQGQGAGELF
>18|TRBV4-1|TRBJ1-1
ASSQEQSIIGTGRNTEAF
>15|TRBV20-1|TRBJ2-6
SATEGKAGSGANVLT
>12|TRBV27|TRBJ1-1
ASSQPGLNTEAF
>16|TRBV11-2|TRBJ1-2
ASSLGAPGQGELYGYT
>16|TRBV6-5|TRBJ2-1
ASSPGTSGRGPYNEQF
>13|TRBV27|TRBJ2-1
ASSLSNPTYNEQF
>15|TRBV11-2|TRBJ1-6
ASSPKTGYRLNSPLH
>11|TRBV28|TRBJ1-3
ASTRQRENTIY
>13|TRBV4-2|TRBJ2-5
ASSQEERSKETQY
>13|TRBV7-3|TRBJ2-3
ASSLYSGETDTQY
>12|TRBV6-1|TRBJ2-7
ASNRQSISYEQY
>11|TRBV7-8|TRBJ2-7
ASSLDRSYEQY
>13|TRBV7-6|TRBJ1-1
ASSSRQGMNTEAF
>12|TRBV6-1|TRBJ1-4
ASSETGPNEKLF
>11|TRBV12-3/TRBV12-4|TRBJ1-2
ASSLVYPYGYT
>12|TRBV7-2|TRBJ1-1
ASSVYGVREKAF
>11|TRBV7-3|TRBJ1-5
ASSLNSHQPQH
>14|TRBV4-1|TRBJ2-3
ASSQDLGRATDTQY
>13|TRBV19|TRBJ2-5
ASSIGGPFQETQY
>19|TRBV4-1|TRBJ2-6
ASSRVTGALLIPTGANVLT
>15|TRBV7-8|TRBJ2-1
ASSLVVGGRRYNEQF
>12|TRBV7-8|TRBJ2-1
ASSLARGLNEQF
>11|TRBV4-1|TRBJ2-7
ASSPASRNEQY
>16|TRBV7-2|TRBJ2-5
ASSLGDLLFSGQETQY
>14|TRBV12-3/TRBV12-4|TRBJ2-1
ASTLLAGDLHNEQF
>12|TRBV7-3|TRBJ2-1
ASSSGTALDEQF
>10|TRBV7-9|TRBJ1-3
ASSPVGNTIY
>14|TRBV24-1|TRBJ2-1
ATSDSPSGGPDEQF
>13|TRBV14|TRBJ2-2
ASSPPRQGPGELF
>11|TRBV30|TRBJ1-2
AWKTGTNYGYT
>13|TRBV7-6|TRBJ1-5
ASSAGTGGVQPQH
>10|TRBV2|TRBJ2-1
ASRGGYNEQF
>13|TRBV18|TRBJ2-5
ASSPMTPEKETQY
>12|TRBV30|TRBJ2-1
AWSVGTSSNEQF
>13|TRBV5-6|TRBJ2-1
ASSLASETYNEQF
>14|TRBV6-1|TRBJ1-5
ASSDREGLGNQPQH
>13|TRBV7-2|TRBJ2-3
ASSLPGTSTDTQY
>12|TRBV7-8|TRBJ2-1
ASSVEGSYNEQF
>12|TRBV20-1|TRBJ1-3
SARALSSGNTIY
>12|TRBV7-9|TRBJ1-5
ASRRQGADQPQH
>15|TRBV28|TRBJ1-4
ASSYLPTGVPNEKLF
>10|TRBV5-6|TRBJ2-7
ASSWGDGEQY